A single sample gave rise to the 27 T cell receptor beta chains below, sequenced in a study of blood T cell repertoires in COVID-19. Only in-frame clones appear in the TCRdb table, and some are missing; sequencing was by immunoSEQ multiplex PCR. This sample has roughly 140,000 clones; approximately 90% occur once, and the top ten carry more than 2%. The sequencing sample was made of peripheral blood. These receptors came from a woman in her seventies with acute or convalescent COVID-19.

The V call is TRBV10-2, the J call TRBJ1-2, with 10 bases lining up with TRBD1. Losses at the gene ends were 6 bases for V and 4 bases for J; bases not matched to a gene: 8. Germline V gene sequence: CDR1 WSHSY, CDR2 SAAADI. The CDR3 extends over 15 amino acids. CDR3 residues: CASRGPGQGFYGYTF. The CDR3 nucleotides are TGCGCCAGCAGAGGACCGGGACAGGGGTTCTATGGCTACACCTTC.

The J gene is TRBJ1-2, the V gene TRBV10-3, with 7 bases lining up with TRBD1. The CDR3 runs to 14 residues. With 4 bases clipped from V and 6 bases from J, the junction kept 8 bases outside the gene matches. Germline CDR1 is ENHRY and CDR2 is SYGVKD. In DNA form, the CDR3 reads TGTGCCATCAGTGGGGTGGACAGGCCCCATGGCTACACCTTC. This sequence encodes CAISGVDRPHGYTF.

The chain carries TRBV10-3 and TRBJ1-2; 10 nucleotides align to TRBD1. Trimming took 10 bases from V and 5 from J; bases not matched to a gene: 4. There are 12 residues in the CDR3. The germline gives CDR1 ENHRY, CDR2 SYGVKD. Written as DNA, the CDR3 is TGTGCCACCTGGGACAGGGGTTATGGCTACACCTTC. Translating it yields CATWDRGYGYTF.

This chain joins TRBV28 and TRBJ1-4, with a weak D call TRBD1 (5 bases). The ends were cut back, 8 bases at V and 10 bases at J, with 14 bases in the middle. CDR3 size: 12 residues. CDR1 is MDHEN and CDR2 is SYDVKM in the germline V gene. This chain's CDR3 is CASEQAGGKLFF. As DNA, the CDR3 is TGTGCCAGCGAACAGGCCGGGGGAAAACTGTTTTTT.

The V and J genes are TRBV5-1 and TRBJ1-2; D may be TRBD1 (6 bases). The CDR3 runs to 14 residues. Germline CDR1 SGHRS, CDR2 YFSETQ. V was trimmed by 0 bases and J by 8 bases, leaving 14 bases between them. DNA of the CDR3: TGCGCCAGCAGCTTGGCCTTGGCAGGGGAGGGCTACACCTTC. Its translation: CASSLALAGEGYTF.

V is TRBV6-4 and J is TRBJ1-2; no definite D call. CDR1 and CDR2 (germline): MRHNA, SNTAGT. The V end lost 2 bases, the J end lost 3 bases, and 10 bases lay between the germline ends. This CDR3 is 14 amino acids long. For the CDR3, the DNA is TGTGCCAGCAGTGACGGATTGGGCGACTATGGCTACACCTTC. Translation: CASSDGLGDYGYTF.

The DNA for the CDR3 is TGTGCCAGTAGAGGGACAGGGAGGAACACTGAAGCTTTCTTT. This encodes CASRGTGRNTEAFF. The chain employs TRBV19 and TRBJ1-1; 9 bases map to TRBD1. V lost 6 bases, J lost 1 base, and 3 bases stayed unmatched. This CDR3 contains 14 residues. The germline gives CDR1 LNHDA, CDR2 SQIVND (reference sequence).

The chain joins TRBV6-4 to TRBJ2-3; 8 bases are a match to TRBD2. Germline assignment: CDR1 MRHNA and CDR2 SNTAGT. The V gene end was trimmed by 5 bases and the J gene end by 2 bases; junction bases not matched to a gene: 6. The CDR3 has 15 residues. CDR3 loop: CASSRRGDTTDTQYF. CDR3 nucleotides: TGTGCCAGCAGTAGGCGGGGGGACACCACAGATACGCAGTATTTT.

The CDR3 sequence: CASSFELQETQYF. CDR3 nucleotides: TGTGCCAGCAGCTTCGAACTACAAGAGACCCAGTACTTC. J is TRBJ2-5 and V is TRBV7-2, with D unclear. Germline V CDR1 and CDR2: SGHTA, FQGNSA. The V end was cut by 3 bases, the J end by 2 bases, with 7 bases between. This CDR3 is 13 amino acids long.

The J gene is TRBJ2-3, the V gene TRBV9; the match to TRBD1 covers 8 bases. J lost 1 base, V lost 1 base, and 11 bases had no gene match. The CDR3 loop spans 18 amino acids. Germline assignment: CDR1 SGDLS and CDR2 YYNGEE. CDR3 sequence reads: CASSVSRTTGAGTDTQYF. CDR3 sequence (DNA): TGTGCCAGCAGCGTATCCAGGACGACAGGGGCGGGCACAGATACGCAGTATTTT. The full variable domain, rest sourced from reference TRBV9 and TRBJ2-3, is DSGVTQTPKHLITATGQRVTLRCSPRSGDLSVYWYQQSLDQGLQFLIQYYNGEERAKGNILERFSAQQFPDLHSELNLSSLELGDSALYFCASSVSRTTGAGTDTQYFGPGTRLTVL.

The chain employs TRBV6-5 and TRBJ2-5; TRBD2 matches 9 bases. There are 14 residues in the CDR3. The germline gives CDR1 MNHEY, CDR2 SVGAGI. Losses at the gene ends were 2 bases for V and 5 bases for J; bases not matched to a gene: 3. Here the CDR3 reads CASSYGTSRETQYF. As DNA, the CDR3 is TGTGCCAGCAGTTACGGGACTAGCCGGGAGACCCAGTACTTC.

This rearrangement joins TRBV11-2 to TRBJ2-3, with a possible D match to TRBD2 (6 bases). The CDR3 extends over 15 amino acids. The ends were cut back, 1 base at V and 0 bases at J, with 8 bases in the middle. In germline, CDR1 is SGHAT, CDR2 FQNNGV. The CDR3 DNA reads TGTGCCAGCAGCTTAGGGGGGGATAGCACAGATACGCAGTATTTT. Encoded protein: CASSLGGDSTDTQYF.

V gene TRBV3-1 (or the pseudogene TRBV3-2) combines with J gene TRBJ2-3; TRBD2 matches 11 bases. This CDR3 is 20 amino acids long. Germline trimming cut 0 bases from V and 4 bases from J; bases unmatched to any gene: 15. CDR1 LGHDT and CDR2 YNNKEL come from the germline V gene (reference sequence). CDR3: CASSQDGVASGGRFSDTQYF. CDR3 in DNA: TGTGCCAGCAGCCAAGACGGTGTGGCTAGCGGGGGGCGTTTCTCAGATACGCAGTATTTT.

V usage is TRBV27 and J usage is TRBJ2-4, with D unclear. Trimming removed 6 bases from V and 0 bases from J, with 12 bases in between. This CDR3 has 15 amino acids. Germline V gene sequence: CDR1 MNHEY, CDR2 SMNVEV (reference sequence). CDR3 in DNA: TGTGCCAGCAGCGAGCATTTTCTAGCCAAAAACATTCAGTACTTC. Amino acid sequence: CASSEHFLAKNIQYF.

The chain has TRBV5-1 and TRBJ2-5, with TRBD1 matching over 7 bases. The CDR3 consists of 16 residues. J gave up 2 bases and V 4 bases, and 11 bases lay outside the gene matches. Germline loops: CDR1 SGHRS, CDR2 YFSETQ. Written as DNA, the CDR3 is TGCGCCAGCAGCCGCGCCACAGGGGTTAGGCAAGAGACCCAGTACTTC. Encoded protein: CASSRATGVRQETQYF.

This sequence joins TRBV10-3 and TRBJ2-3; the D gene is possibly TRBD1 (5 bases). V was clipped by 0 bases and J by 5 bases, with 12 bases between them. Germline CDR1 reads ENHRY; CDR2 reads SYGVKD. This CDR3 comprises 15 residues. The CDR3 region has the DNA TGTGCCATCAGTGAGTCCCCCCAGGGTGGAGATACGCAGTATTTT. This translates into CAISESPQGGDTQYF.

The chain recombines TRBV2 with TRBJ2-5, with TRBD2 identical over 13 bases. V dropped 6 bases and J dropped 9; count of bases not matched to a gene: 10. The length of the CDR3 is 15 residues. The germline CDR1 and CDR2 sequences are SNHLY and FYNNEI. In DNA, the CDR3 is TGTGCCAGCAGACCCGGGACTAGCGGGACCGGGGCCCAGTACTTC. This translates into CASRPGTSGTGAQYF.

The chain joins TRBV7-2 to TRBJ2-1; 8 positions agree with TRBD2. This CDR3 is 15 amino acids long. Germline V gene data show CDR1 as SGHTA and CDR2 as FQGNSA. Trimming removed 5 bases from V and 4 bases from J; junction bases left unmatched: 7. The CDR3 DNA is TGTGCCAGCAGCAAGACACGGGAGGGATACAATGAGCAGTTCTTC. Protein product: CASSKTREGYNEQFF. Full variable domain (outside the CDR3, taken from reference TRBV7-2 and TRBJ2-1): GAGVSQSPSNKVTEKGKDVELRCDPISGHTALYWYRQSLGQGLEFLIYFQGNSAPDKSGLPSDRFSAERTGGSVSTLTIQRTQQEDSAVYLCASSKTREGYNEQFFGPGTRLTVL.

The chain employs TRBV19 and TRBJ1-2, with 8 nucleotides matching TRBD1. V gave up 8 bases and J gave up 8 bases; unmatched junction bases: 7. The germline CDR1 and CDR2 sequences are LNHDA and SQIVND (reference sequence). The CDR3 totals 12 residues. The CDR3 DNA is TGTGCCAGTCGGACAGGGCTACGAGGCTACACCTTC. This codes for CASRTGLRGYTF.

The chain combines TRBV10-3 with TRBJ2-4, with 9 bases aligning to TRBD1. Germline V gives CDR1 ENHRY, CDR2 SYGVKD. V was clipped by 3 bases and J by 8 bases; unmatched bases: 8. CDR3 size: 15 residues. For the CDR3, the DNA is TGTGCCATCAGTGAACCGGGACAGGGTCCGGACATTCAGTACTTC. Amino acids: CAISEPGQGPDIQYF.

The V and J genes are TRBV7-9 and TRBJ1-2, with a weak D call TRBD1 (6 bases). Trimming shortened V by 6 bases and J by 8 bases, and 13 bases separated the two germline ends. CDR3 length: 12 amino acids. Germline V gene sequence: CDR1 SEHNR, CDR2 FQNEAQ (reference sequence). For the CDR3, the DNA is TGTGCCAGCAGTTACAGGGAAGGCGGCTACACCTTC. It is translated as CASSYREGGYTF. Looking up the rest from reference TRBV7-9 and TRBJ1-2 gives the full variable domain: DTGVSQNPRHKITKRGQNVTFRCDPISEHNRLYWYRQTLGQGPEFLTYFQNEAQLEKSRLLSDRFSAERPKGSFSTLEIQRTEQGDSAMYLCASSYREGGYTFGSGTRLTVV.

This rearrangement joins TRBV7-2 to TRBJ1-2; 8 nucleotides agree with TRBD1. The germline V gene has CDR1 SGHTA and CDR2 FQGNSA. There are 14 residues in the CDR3. Germline trimming cut 3 bases from V and 6 bases from J; bases unmatched to any gene: 6. The CDR3 nucleotides read TGTGCCAGCAGCTTCTCCGGGACAGGCGATGGCTACACCTTC. Residues: CASSFSGTGDGYTF.

The chain joins TRBV9 to TRBJ2-2; TRBD1 might be the D (6 bases). Germline V lookup: CDR1 SGDLS, CDR2 YYNGEE. Trimming cost V 3 bases and J 2 bases, with 17 bases left between them. This CDR3 is 17 amino acids long. CDR3 DNA: TGTGCCAGCAGCGCTCGACTCCGGGACACTAACACCGGGGAGCTGTTTTTT. Protein: CASSARLRDTNTGELFF.

This sequence joins TRBV19 and TRBJ1-2; 11 nucleotides line up with TRBD1. The CDR3 contains 15 residues. Trimming cost V 7 bases and J 8 bases; bases outside gene matches: 12. Germline CDR1 reads LNHDA; CDR2 reads SQIVND (reference sequence). The CDR3 here is CASTTVGTGGSGYTF. In DNA form, the CDR3 reads TGTGCCAGTACCACCGTGGGGACAGGGGGAAGCGGCTACACCTTC.

The chain couples TRBV9 to TRBJ2-5; perhaps TRBD2 as D (7 bases). V dropped 4 bases and J dropped 2 bases, with 18 bases sitting between them. Germline CDR1 is SGDLS and CDR2 is YYNGEE. The CDR3 is 16 residues long. The DNA for the CDR3 is TGTGCCAGCAGCCCCCGGGTTGCGGGGGCACAAGAGACCCAGTACTTC. It translates to CASSPRVAGAQETQYF. The variable domain in full, with the rest retrieved from reference TRBV9 and TRBJ2-5, is DSGVTQTPKHLITATGQRVTLRCSPRSGDLSVYWYQQSLDQGLQFLIQYYNGEERAKGNILERFSAQQFPDLHSELNLSSLELGDSALYFCASSPRVAGAQETQYFGPGTRLLVL.

V is TRBV30 and J is TRBJ1-1; tentatively, D is TRBD1 (6 bases). The CDR3 runs 17 residues. CDR1 and CDR2 from the germline V gene are GTSNPN and SVGIG (reference sequence). V lost 3 bases, J lost 7 bases, and 27 bases lay in between. CDR3 bases: TGTGCCTGGAGACCGGACAGTTCGGGTACACTCGTCGGTGAAGCTTTCTTT. Translation gives CAWRPDSSGTLVGEAFF. The whole variable domain, filled in from reference TRBV30 and TRBJ1-1, reads SQTIHQWPATLVQPVGSPLSLECTVEGTSNPNLYWYRQAAGRGLQLLFYSVGIGQISSEVPQNLSASRPQDRQFILSSKKLLLSDSGFYLCAWRPDSSGTLVGEAFFGQGTRLTVV.

For the CDR3, the DNA is TGTGCCAGTCACTCGAGGAGGGCCGGGGCCAACGTCCTGACTTTC. Translating it yields CASHSRRAGANVLTF. The chain joins TRBV19 to TRBJ2-6, with D possibly TRBD2 on 6 matching bases. The germline V gene encodes CDR1 LNHDA and CDR2 SQIVND (reference sequence). This CDR3 is 15 amino acids long. Trimming shortened V by 8 bases and J by 4 bases, and 15 bases separated the two germline ends.